The clone carrying this T cell receptor (beta chain) was found a few times. TCRdb independently ran MiXCR on the 5' RACE reads; one entry per CDR3 protein. The profile shows tens of thousands of distinct CDR3 sequences, 22% of them singletons. The CDR3 is 15 amino acids. Germline CDR1 is SGHRS and CDR2 is YFSETQ. Trimming took off 5 bases at V and 0 bases at J, with 12 bases between the two ends. The chain joins TRBV5-1 to TRBJ2-1, with D tentatively TRBD1 (6 bases). This receptor was obtained from a female donor with breast cancer. Sequencing input: memory CD4+ T cells sorted from a lymph node. Subset specified: memory CD4+ T cells, CD4+CD45RO+CD25-. CDR3 amino acids: CASSRDKSSYNEQFF. The CDR3 DNA reads as TGCGCCAGCAGTCGGGACAAAAGCTCCTACAATGAGCAGTTCTTC.